The rows below give T cell receptor beta chains drawn from one sample of a study of shared clonotypes between healthy human individuals. Sequencing was performed with immunoSEQ multiplex PCR; in TCRdb, only in-frame clones are kept and a portion is missing. This sample has about 2,100,000 clones, with approximately 94% found just once. Sequenced material: naive CD8+ T cells from PBMCs. These TCRs come from a man aged 18 to 29 in good health. Some clones in this sample may be carry-over from other donors' samples. CDR3s include the opening cysteine and the closing phenylalanine or tryptophan. The D gene is left open where the match is weak. Clone size is not always given. Where it is, it says once, few, many or a class for expanded clones.

size: -; V: TRBV19; D: -; J: TRBJ2-3; DNA: TGTGCCAGTAGTATAGATTCAGCACTCTTCGGCACAGATACGCAGTATTTT; CDR3: CASSIDSALFGTDTQYF
size: -; V: TRBV7-2; D: TRBD2; J: TRBJ2-7; DNA: TGTGCCAGCAGCCCGCTACTAGCGGGGGGCTACGAGCAGTACTTC; CDR3: CASSPLLAGGYEQYF
size: -; V: TRBV19; D: -; J: TRBJ2-2; DNA: TGTGCCAGTAGTATAGTGAGGGCAGGGGCACTGAACACCGGGGAGCTGTTTTTT; CDR3: CASSIVRAGALNTGELFF
size: once; V: TRBV4-1; D: TRBD1; J: TRBJ1-1; DNA: TGCGCCAGCAGCCACCCAGGACAGGGCTTTGAAGCTTTCTTT; CDR3: CASSHPGQGFEAFF
size: few; V: TRBV7-9; D: -; J: TRBJ1-2; DNA: TGTGCCAGCAGCTTAGATGGGCTCGGGCTTCATGGCTACACCTTC; CDR3: CASSLDGLGLHGYTF
size: -; V: TRBV28; D: TRBD1; J: TRBJ2-7; DNA: TGTGCCAGCAGTCCGTACGACAGGGGGAACTACGAGCAGTACTTC; CDR3: CASSPYDRGNYEQYF
size: -; V: TRBV4-3; D: TRBD2; J: TRBJ2-7; DNA: TGCGCCAGCAGCCTCCTGACTAGCGGGAGTGGCGAGCAGTACTTC; CDR3: CASSLLTSGSGEQYF
size: -; V: TRBV4-1; D: TRBD1; J: TRBJ2-3; DNA: TGCGCCAGCAGCCCAACCGGGACAGGTTACACAGATACGCAGTATTTT; CDR3: CASSPTGTGYTDTQYF
size: -; V: TRBV19; D: TRBD2; J: TRBJ2-3; DNA: TGTGCCAGTAGTATCCCCGTCTTTCTAGCGGGAGGGCCGGGAGATACGCAGTATTTT; CDR3: CASSIPVFLAGGPGDTQYF
size: few; V: TRBV7-9; D: -; J: TRBJ2-1; DNA: TGTGCCAGCAGCTTACCTAATGAGCAGTTCTTC; CDR3: CASSLPNEQFF
size: -; V: TRBV9; D: -; J: TRBJ2-2; DNA: TGTGCCAGCAGCGTAGGCGGCCAGTCGTCCGGGGAGCTGTTTTTT; CDR3: CASSVGGQSSGELFF
size: -; V: TRBV19; D: -; J: TRBJ1-4; DNA: TGTGCCAGTAGTGGCGGGGCAGGGGAGGAAAAACTGTTTTTT; CDR3: CASSGGAGEEKLFF
size: -; V: TRBV7-9; D: -; J: TRBJ2-3; DNA: TGTGCCAGCAGCTTAGAAACTCGAACAGATACGCAGTATTTT; CDR3: CASSLETRTDTQYF
size: -; V: TRBV28; D: -; J: TRBJ2-2; DNA: TGTGCCAGCAGCTCAGAATTCCCTAGCGTCCCCGGGGAGCTGTTTTTT; CDR3: CASSSEFPSVPGELFF
size: -; V: TRBV19; D: TRBD1; J: TRBJ2-7; DNA: TGTGCCAGTAGTACAACAGGGGCGCGAGGCGAGCAGTACTTC; CDR3: CASSTTGARGEQYF
size: -; V: TRBV4-1; D: -; J: TRBJ2-1; DNA: TGCGCCAGCAGCCACCTCAAAAACAATGAGCAGTTCTTC; CDR3: CASSHLKNNEQFF
size: -; V: TRBV12-5; D: -; J: TRBJ1-1; DNA: TGTGCTAGTGGTTTGGACCCAAGAGGTACTGAAGCTTTCTTT; CDR3: CASGLDPRGTEAFF
size: -; V: TRBV28; D: -; J: TRBJ2-7; DNA: TGTGCCAGCAGCCGATCAGGGCGCTCCTACGAGCAGTACTTC; CDR3: CASSRSGRSYEQYF
size: -; V: TRBV5-6; D: -; J: TRBJ2-7; DNA: TGTGCCAGCAGCTTGGGGACCGGCGAGCAGTACTTC; CDR3: CASSLGTGEQYF
size: -; V: TRBV9; D: TRBD1; J: TRBJ1-2; DNA: TGTGCCAGCAGCGGGACAGGGGGCCATGGCTACACCTTC; CDR3: CASSGTGGHGYTF
size: -; V: TRBV9; D: -; J: TRBJ2-1; DNA: TGTGCCAGCAGCGTCACCTTTAATGAGCAGTTCTTC; CDR3: CASSVTFNEQFF
size: -; V: TRBV6-5; D: -; J: TRBJ2-7; DNA: TGTGCCAGCAGTTACACCCCGACCTACGAGCAGTACTTC; CDR3: CASSYTPTYEQYF
size: -; V: TRBV7-9; D: -; J: TRBJ1-1; DNA: TGTGCCAGCAGCTCTGACCTCATGAACACTGAAGCTTTCTTT; CDR3: CASSSDLMNTEAFF
size: -; V: TRBV9; D: TRBD2; J: TRBJ2-3; DNA: TGTGCCAGCAGCGCAGGGACTAGCGGGAGTACAGATACGCAGTATTTT; CDR3: CASSAGTSGSTDTQYF
size: -; V: TRBV10-3; D: -; J: TRBJ2-3; DNA: TGTGCCATCAGTGAGTCTGGCGGGAGCACAGATACGCAGTATTTT; CDR3: CAISESGGSTDTQYF
size: once; V: TRBV9; D: TRBD2; J: TRBJ2-1; DNA: TGTGCCAGCAGGAGAAAGGCGGCTAGCGGGATGGATGAGCAGTTCTTC; CDR3: CASRRKAASGMDEQFF
size: -; V: TRBV9; D: -; J: TRBJ2-7; DNA: TGTGCCAGCAGCGTAGGGATCGGCGAGCAGTACTTC; CDR3: CASSVGIGEQYF
size: -; V: TRBV18; D: -; J: TRBJ2-5; DNA: TGTGCCAGCTCGCCTGCCGGGACGTACGGAGAGACCCAGTACTTC; CDR3: CASSPAGTYGETQYF
size: few; V: TRBV7-9; D: -; J: TRBJ2-7; DNA: TGTGCCAGCAGCCTCCCCAGCTCCTACGAGCAGTACTTC; CDR3: CASSLPSSYEQYF
size: -; V: TRBV29-1; D: -; J: TRBJ1-2; DNA: TGCAGCGTGACAGTTAACTATGGCTACACCTTC; CDR3: CSVTVNYGYTF
size: -; V: TRBV5-1; D: TRBD2; J: TRBJ2-1; DNA: TGCGCCAGCAGCTTGGAAGGGACTAGCGCGCGCAATGAGCAGTTCTTC; CDR3: CASSLEGTSARNEQFF
size: -; V: TRBV2; D: -; J: TRBJ2-4; DNA: TGTGCCAGCAGCGGACAAAACGGTGCCACCGGCGAAAACATTCAGTACTTC; CDR3: CASSGQNGATGENIQYF
size: -; V: TRBV27; D: -; J: TRBJ2-2; DNA: TGTGCCAGCAGTTTCTCTGGGAACACCGGGGAGCTGTTTTTT; CDR3: CASSFSGNTGELFF
size: -; V: TRBV9; D: -; J: TRBJ1-1; DNA: TGTGCCAGCAGCGCTCCCGGGACAAAAGCTTTCTTT; CDR3: CASSAPGTKAFF
size: -; V: TRBV5-1; D: -; J: TRBJ1-2; DNA: TGCGCCAGCAGCGCTTTCAGGGGCTTGGAGGGTGGCTACACCTTC; CDR3: CASSAFRGLEGGYTF
size: -; V: TRBV7-9; D: -; J: TRBJ2-2; DNA: TGTGCCAGCAGCTTAGTGGGACGAACAAACACCGGGGAGCTGTTTTTT; CDR3: CASSLVGRTNTGELFF
size: few; V: TRBV30; D: -; J: TRBJ1-3; DNA: TGTGCCTGGGGGCAAGGCGGCTCTGGAAACACCATATATTTT; CDR3: CAWGQGGSGNTIYF
size: -; V: TRBV7-9; D: TRBD1; J: TRBJ1-5; DNA: TGTGCCAGCAGCCGGACAGGGCCGAATCAGCCCCAGCATTTT; CDR3: CASSRTGPNQPQHF
size: -; V: TRBV7-8; D: -; J: TRBJ1-1; DNA: TGTGCCAGCAGCCCCGTTACATCGAACACTGAAGCTTTCTTT; CDR3: CASSPVTSNTEAFF
size: -; V: TRBV27; D: TRBD2; J: TRBJ2-2; DNA: TGTGCCAGCGGAGCGGGAGGGCCGGAGGGGGAGCTGTTTTTT; CDR3: CASGAGGPEGELFF
size: -; V: TRBV18; D: -; J: TRBJ2-7; DNA: TGTGCCAGCTCACGGGACACCTACGAGCAGTACTTC; CDR3: CASSRDTYEQYF
size: -; V: TRBV4-2; D: TRBD2; J: TRBJ2-1; DNA: TGTGCCAGCAGCCCCTCACTAGCGGGAGTCCATGAGCAGTTCTTC; CDR3: CASSPSLAGVHEQFF
size: once; V: TRBV27; D: TRBD2; J: TRBJ2-7; DNA: TGTGCCAGCAGGCAAGCGGGAGCCCACGAGCAGTACTTC; CDR3: CASRQAGAHEQYF
size: -; V: TRBV11-2; D: TRBD1; J: TRBJ2-2; DNA: TGTGCCAGCAGCTCATACATCCAAACCAGGGGGCTCGACACCGGGGAGCTGTTTTTT; CDR3: CASSSYIQTRGLDTGELFF
size: once; V: TRBV13; D: TRBD2; J: TRBJ2-2; DNA: TGTGCCAGCTCCTCGGGACTAGCGGGAGGCACCGGGGAGCTGTTTTTT; CDR3: CASSSGLAGGTGELFF
size: -; V: TRBV7-8; D: -; J: TRBJ1-1; DNA: TGTGCCAGCAGTAACGAACAGCTTAACACTGAAGCTTTCTTT; CDR3: CASSNEQLNTEAFF
size: -; V: TRBV19; D: -; J: TRBJ1-5; DNA: TGTGCCAGTAGTATATCATACGGTCAGCCCCAGCATTTT; CDR3: CASSISYGQPQHF
size: -; V: TRBV5-1; D: TRBD1; J: TRBJ2-7; DNA: TGCGCCAGCAGCTTGGGGCTCAGGACAGGGGCCTACGAGCAGTACTTC; CDR3: CASSLGLRTGAYEQYF
size: -; V: TRBV25-1; D: -; J: TRBJ2-7; DNA: TGTGCCAGCGGCGGTGGGGGCGAGCAGTACTTC; CDR3: CASGGGGEQYF
size: -; V: TRBV27; D: -; J: TRBJ1-2; DNA: TGTGCCAGCAGTTTACGGGTGGGCGTCCATGGCTACACCTTC; CDR3: CASSLRVGVHGYTF
size: -; V: TRBV6-6; D: -; J: TRBJ1-1; DNA: TGTGCCAGCGGCGGGGGGTCGAACACTGAAGCTTTCTTT; CDR3: CASGGGSNTEAFF
size: -; V: TRBV6-6; D: TRBD2; J: TRBJ2-7; DNA: TGTGCCAGCAGCGTCCGACTAGCGGAGGGCTCCTACGAGCAGTACTTC; CDR3: CASSVRLAEGSYEQYF